This is a list of T cell receptor beta chains from one sample in a study of beta chain features in type 1 diabetes. Profiled with immunoSEQ multiplex PCR; TCRdb holds only in-frame clones, not every one. This table has some 350,000 clones, roughly 14% appearing once. Specimen: naive CD4+ T cells from blood. Every receptor here comes from a woman younger than 35 with type 1 diabetes. CDR3s include the opening cysteine and the closing phenylalanine or tryptophan. Each record gives: V gene, CDR3 protein.

TRBV30,CAWSVPSGRAGELFF
TRBV5-1,CASSLVAETQYF
TRBV5-5,CASSQEGNTEAFF
TRBV5-1,CASGTGYQETQYF
TRBV7-3,CASSLTALAGGDEQFF
TRBV9,CASSVVAGLVNEQFF
TRBV10-2,CASNDGSGSSQPTGELFF
TRBV9,CASSVEGGRGEQYF
TRBV5-4,CASSLPGQPQHF
TRBV19,CASRRQYGYTF
TRBV29-1,CSVRGQGRTEAFF
TRBV29-1,CSVEALTSGFAPSYEQYF
TRBV28,CASSLQGYGQPQHF
TRBV28,CASGTEGTEAFF
TRBV7-9,CASSLGTVNTEAFF
TRBV2,CASSGGLAGGDTQYF
TRBV4-2,CASSQDLTPEQFF
TRBV19,CASSGLAYTDTQYF
TRBV9,CASSVVVGGGYNEQFF
TRBV5-1,CASSSQGAGDTIYF
TRBV27,CASRPEGGVYGYTF
TRBV5-1,CASSGRSGSYNEQFF
TRBV30,CAWSGVTDTQYF
TRBV28,CASSSGLADYNEQFF
TRBV5-6,CASSPTGIYEQYF
TRBV29-1,CSVGKGRSLTNTEAFF
TRBV7-3,CASSLGAGGWANVLTF
TRBV27,CASERRPIPEAFF
TRBV28,CASSLAGGGETQYF
TRBV6-5,CASNGGTGSEQFF
TRBV19,CASSPGGRPGANVLTF
TRBV30,CASSRDSSGNTIYF
TRBV4-3,CASSQDRTWVSGVADTQYF
TRBV2,CATSDYFQETQYF